The present TCR beta chain was sequenced within a study of human T cells and chemical hapten exposure. Study outcomes and limitations: There was no change with DPC sensitization in TCRs above 1 in 1000 frequency. As the donors had alopecia, their immune response may differ from healthy people's.

This clonotype turned up a few times. Its antigen is not identified. Germline V CDR1 and CDR2: SGHAT, FQNNGV. With 5 bases removed from V and 5 bases from J, the gap between germline ends came to 16 bases. The CDR3 consists of 15 residues. The study's library attached unique molecular identifiers to single cDNA molecules. TCRdb reprocessed the RACE reads with MiXCR, giving one entry per CDR3 protein. The table includes about 360,000 distinct CDR3 sequences, roughly 5% detected once. Time point given: patch test 1, 2 weeks after DPC sensitization. Described treatment: therapeutic diphenylcyclopropenone sensitization with weekly scalp DPC.

The chain employs TRBV11-2 and TRBJ2-1, with D possibly called TRBD1 or TRBD2 (6 bases each). The sequence came from a woman aged 45-59 years with alopecia areata. Some clones in this sample may be carry-over from other donors' samples. Source: whole blood, taken in connection with sensitization to the hapten diphenylcyclopropenone (DPC). The CDR3 reads CASSPLGGGHNEQFF. CDR3 in DNA: TGTGCCAGCAGCCCTTTGGGGGGCGGGCACAATGAGCAGTTCTTC.